Sequencing of this TCR beta chain was carried out in a study of identical twins. Study-level points and caveats: Because invariant MAIT and iNKT cells could be present, zero-insertion analyses could be partly confounded.

TCRdb independently ran MiXCR on the 5' RACE reads; one entry per CDR3 protein. This table has roughly 690,000 distinct CDR3 sequences, roughly 20% appearing once. Points on this clonotype: The antigen is unknown.

The CDR3 covers 12 residues. V was pared by 6 bases and J by 7 bases, with 5 bases of the junction left unmatched. Germline V gene data show CDR1 as MNHNS and CDR2 as SASEGT. These same records also appear under a second study, on T cells expressing NK-cell markers. That investigation notes: Seven of the eight sequenced donors were classified as HCMV-seropositive, and one was classified as seronegative. Dominance of the CD3+CD56-NKG2C+ fraction by these clonotypes also held in a handful of donors.

The clonotype originates from a woman aged 18-29 years in good health. The gene calls are TRBV6-1 and TRBJ2-7; 8 bases map to TRBD1. Sample: PBMCs. CDR3 in amino acids: CASSTGGKEQYF. The CDR3 DNA follows: TGTGCCAGCAGCACAGGGGGGAAGGAGCAGTACTTC.